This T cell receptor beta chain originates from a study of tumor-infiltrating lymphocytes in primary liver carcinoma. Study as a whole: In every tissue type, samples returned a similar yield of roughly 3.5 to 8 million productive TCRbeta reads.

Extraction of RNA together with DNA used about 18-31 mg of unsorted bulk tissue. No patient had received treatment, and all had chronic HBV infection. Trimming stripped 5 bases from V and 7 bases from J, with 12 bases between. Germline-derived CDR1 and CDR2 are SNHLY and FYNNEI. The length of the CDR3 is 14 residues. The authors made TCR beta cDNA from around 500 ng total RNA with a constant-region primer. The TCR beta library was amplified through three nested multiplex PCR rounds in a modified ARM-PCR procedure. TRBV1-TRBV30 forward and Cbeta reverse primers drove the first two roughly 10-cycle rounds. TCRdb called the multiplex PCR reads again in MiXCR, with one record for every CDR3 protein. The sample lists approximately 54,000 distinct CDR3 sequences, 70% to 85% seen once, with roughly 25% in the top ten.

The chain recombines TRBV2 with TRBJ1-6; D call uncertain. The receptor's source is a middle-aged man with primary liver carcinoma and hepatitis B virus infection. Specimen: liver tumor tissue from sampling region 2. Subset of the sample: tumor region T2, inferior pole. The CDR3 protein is CASSLDGLNSPLHF. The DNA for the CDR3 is TGTGCCAGCAGTTTGGACGGACTCAATTCACCCCTCCACTTT.